This TCR beta chain appears in the sequencing data of a study of human T cells and chemical hapten exposure. The time point: pre-sensitization, week 0. Described treatment: therapeutic diphenylcyclopropenone sensitization with weekly scalp DPC. It was unfractionated whole blood from which total RNA was extracted. Blood collection happened ahead of applying each patch test. Details on this clonotype: As yet, its antigen is unknown.

Study-wide results and limits: Versus controls, expanded TCRs had significantly more large CDR3 similarity clusters. TCRs above 1 in 1000 frequency stayed constant with DPC sensitization.

The CDR3 is made up of 15 amino acids. The V end was cut by 1 base, the J end by 4 bases, with 13 bases between. CDR1 is MNHEY and CDR2 is SVGEGT in the germline V gene. Library preparation tagged each individual cDNA molecule with a unique molecular identifier. TCRdb analysed the RACE reads with MiXCR anew, one entry per CDR3 protein. The data show tens of thousands of distinct CDR3 sequences, 10% to 15% seen once. The sequence came from a woman between 35 and 50 years old with alopecia areata. Some clones in this sample may be carry-over from other donors' samples. Sample: whole blood, taken in connection with sensitization to the hapten diphenylcyclopropenone (DPC). The chain uses TRBV6-2 or TRBV6-3 and TRBJ2-5; the D call may be TRBD1 or TRBD2 (6 bases each). CDR3: CASSYYVGGGETQYF. Here the CDR3 DNA reads TGTGCCAGCAGTTACTACGTGGGGGGCGGAGAGACCCAGTACTTC.